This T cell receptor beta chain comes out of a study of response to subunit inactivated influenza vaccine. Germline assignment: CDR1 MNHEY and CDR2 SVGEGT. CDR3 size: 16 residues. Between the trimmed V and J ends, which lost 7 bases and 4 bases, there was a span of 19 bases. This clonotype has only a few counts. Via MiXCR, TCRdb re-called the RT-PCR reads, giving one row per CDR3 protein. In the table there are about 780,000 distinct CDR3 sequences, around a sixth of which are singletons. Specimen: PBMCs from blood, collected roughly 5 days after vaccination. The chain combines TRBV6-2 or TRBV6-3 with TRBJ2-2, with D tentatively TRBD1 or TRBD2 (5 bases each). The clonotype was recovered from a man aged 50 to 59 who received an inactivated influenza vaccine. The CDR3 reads CASIQIPGAGTGELFF. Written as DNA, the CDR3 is TGTGCCAGCATCCAAATACCCGGGGCGGGCACCGGGGAGCTGTTTTTT.